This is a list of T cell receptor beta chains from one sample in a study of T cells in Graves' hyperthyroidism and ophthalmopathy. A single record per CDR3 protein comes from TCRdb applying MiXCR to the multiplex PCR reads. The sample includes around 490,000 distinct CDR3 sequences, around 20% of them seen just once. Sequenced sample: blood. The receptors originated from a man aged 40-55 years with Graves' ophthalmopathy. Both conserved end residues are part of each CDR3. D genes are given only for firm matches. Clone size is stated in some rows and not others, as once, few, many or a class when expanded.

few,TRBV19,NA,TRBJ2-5,CASSIAGVIGGETQYF,TGTGCCAGTAGTATAGCGGGAGTAATCGGAGGAGAGACCCAGTACTTC
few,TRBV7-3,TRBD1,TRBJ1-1,CASSLRQGGEAFF,TGTGCCAGCAGCTTAAGACAGGGAGGGGAAGCTTTCTTT
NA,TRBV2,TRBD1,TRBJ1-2,CANTGRDSYGYTF,TGTGCCAACACCGGTAGGGACAGCTATGGCTACACCTTC
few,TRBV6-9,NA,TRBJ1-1,CASSYMNTEAFF,TGTGCCAGCAGTTATATGAATACTGAAGCTTTCTTT
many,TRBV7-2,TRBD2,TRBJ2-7,CASSSVRTSGSPTKQYF,TGTGCCAGCAGCTCAGTAAGGACTAGCGGGAGTCCCACCAAGCAGTACTTC
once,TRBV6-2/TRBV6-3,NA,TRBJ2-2,CASSDYRRRVPGELFF,TGTGCCAGCAGTGACTACAGGCGAAGGGTCCCCGGGGAGCTGTTTTTT
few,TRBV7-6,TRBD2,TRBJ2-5,CASSLTSGGPMETQYF,TGTGCCAGCAGCTTAACTAGCGGGGGCCCCATGGAGACCCAGTACTTC
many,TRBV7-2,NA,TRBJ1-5,CASSLDGTLNQPQHF,TGTGCCAGCAGCTTGGATGGGACACTGAATCAGCCCCAGCATTTT
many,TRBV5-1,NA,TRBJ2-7,CASSARANPSYEQYF,TGCGCCAGCAGCGCACGGGCCAACCCCTCCTACGAGCAGTACTTC
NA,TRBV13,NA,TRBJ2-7,CASRLWGAKEQYF,TGTGCCAGCAGACTCTGGGGGGCAAAAGAGCAGTACTTC
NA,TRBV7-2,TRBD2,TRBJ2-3,CASSARTSGIAGDTQYF,TGTGCCAGCAGCGCCCGGACTAGCGGGATAGCTGGAGATACGCAGTATTTT
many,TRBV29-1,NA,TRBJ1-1,CSVERPENTEAFF,TGCAGCGTTGAACGGCCGGAGAACACTGAAGCTTTCTTT
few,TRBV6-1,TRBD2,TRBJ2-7,CASSSNSGRTGEQYF,TGTGCCAGCAGTTCTAATTCCGGGAGGACGGGGGAGCAGTACTTC
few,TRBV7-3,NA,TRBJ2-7,CASSLIAGKGYEQYF,TGTGCCAGCAGCTTAATCGCAGGGAAAGGGTACGAGCAGTACTTC
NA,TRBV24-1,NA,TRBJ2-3,CATSDSIWGHTDTQYF,TGTGCCACCAGTGATTCGATTTGGGGGCATACAGATACGCAGTATTTT
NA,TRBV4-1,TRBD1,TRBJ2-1,CASSQDPGTGYNEQFF,TGCGCCAGCAGCCAAGATCCAGGGACAGGCTACAATGAGCAGTTCTTC
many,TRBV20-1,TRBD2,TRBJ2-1,CSARGLAGINEQFF,TGCAGTGCTAGAGGACTAGCGGGGATCAATGAGCAGTTCTTC
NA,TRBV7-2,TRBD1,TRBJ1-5,CASSPTGGGFGNQPQHF,TGTGCCAGCAGCCCGACAGGGGGCGGATTTGGTAATCAGCCCCAGCATTTT
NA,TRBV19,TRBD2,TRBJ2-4,CASSIGSGRTKNIQYF,TGTGCCAGTAGTATCGGGAGCGGGAGAACCAAAAACATTCAGTACTTC
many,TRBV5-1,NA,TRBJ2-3,CASSLDFTDTQYF,TGCGCCAGCAGCCTGGACTTCACAGATACGCAGTATTTT
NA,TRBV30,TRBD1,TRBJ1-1,CAWSVAGGFVEAFF,TGTGCCTGGAGTGTAGCAGGGGGGTTCGTTGAAGCTTTCTTT
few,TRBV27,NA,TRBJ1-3,CASSAGDGRSGNTIYF,TGTGCCAGCAGCGCAGGGGACGGCCGCTCTGGAAACACCATATATTTT
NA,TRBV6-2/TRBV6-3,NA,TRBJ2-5,CASSYWTQETQYF,TGTGCCAGCAGTTACTGGACTCAAGAGACCCAGTACTTC
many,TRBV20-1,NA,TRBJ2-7,CSARLLALHEQYF,TGCAGTGCTAGACTCCTAGCGCTCCACGAGCAGTACTTC
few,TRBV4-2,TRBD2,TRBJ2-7,CASSHTGLAGGSEQYF,TGTGCCAGCAGCCATACGGGACTAGCGGGAGGGTCCGAGCAGTACTTC
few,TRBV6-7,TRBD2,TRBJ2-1,CASSYSRLAGREQFF,TGTGCCAGCAGTTACTCGAGGCTAGCGGGCCGGGAGCAGTTCTTC
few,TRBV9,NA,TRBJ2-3,CASSVDGVTDTQYF,TGTGCCAGCAGCGTAGACGGGGTCACAGATACGCAGTATTTT